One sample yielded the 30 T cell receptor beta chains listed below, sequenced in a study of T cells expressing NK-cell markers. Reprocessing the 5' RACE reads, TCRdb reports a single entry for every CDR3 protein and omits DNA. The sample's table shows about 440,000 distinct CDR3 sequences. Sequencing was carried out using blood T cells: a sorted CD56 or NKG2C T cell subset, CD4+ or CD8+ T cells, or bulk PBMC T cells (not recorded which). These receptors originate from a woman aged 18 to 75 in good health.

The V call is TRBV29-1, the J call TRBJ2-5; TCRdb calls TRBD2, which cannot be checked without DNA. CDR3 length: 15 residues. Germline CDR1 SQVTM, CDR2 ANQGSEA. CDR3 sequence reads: CSAKGLAGAEETQYF.

The chain's CDR3 is CSARDQGFTNEKLFF. The genes are TRBV20-1 and TRBJ1-4. The CDR3 loop spans 15 amino acids. Germline V gives CDR1 DFQATT, CDR2 SNEGSKA (reference sequence).

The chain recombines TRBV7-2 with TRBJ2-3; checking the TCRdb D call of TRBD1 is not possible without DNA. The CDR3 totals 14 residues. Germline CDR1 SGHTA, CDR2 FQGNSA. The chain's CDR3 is CATQSDRGSDTQYF.

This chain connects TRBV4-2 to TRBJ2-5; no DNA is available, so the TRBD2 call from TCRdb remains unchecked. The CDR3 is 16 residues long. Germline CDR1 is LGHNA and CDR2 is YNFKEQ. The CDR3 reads CASSPLLGLSQETQYF.

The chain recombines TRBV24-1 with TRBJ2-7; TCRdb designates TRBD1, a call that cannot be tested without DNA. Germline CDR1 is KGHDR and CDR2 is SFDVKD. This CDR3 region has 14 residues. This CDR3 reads CATSDGQAAYEQYF.

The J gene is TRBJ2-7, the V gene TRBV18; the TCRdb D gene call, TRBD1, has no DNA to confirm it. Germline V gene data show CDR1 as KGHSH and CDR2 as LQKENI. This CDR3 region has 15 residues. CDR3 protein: CASSRGRQGDYEQYF.

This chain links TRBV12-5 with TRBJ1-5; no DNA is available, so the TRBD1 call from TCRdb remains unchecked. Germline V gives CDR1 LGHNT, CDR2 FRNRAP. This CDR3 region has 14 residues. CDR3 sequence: CASGTGYSNQPQHF.

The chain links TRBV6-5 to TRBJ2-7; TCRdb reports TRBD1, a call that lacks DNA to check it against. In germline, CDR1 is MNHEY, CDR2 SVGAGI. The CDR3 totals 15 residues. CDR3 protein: CASSYSVGASYEQYF.

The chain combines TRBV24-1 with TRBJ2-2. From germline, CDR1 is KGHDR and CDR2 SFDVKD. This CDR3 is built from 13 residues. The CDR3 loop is CATRGTSTGELFF.

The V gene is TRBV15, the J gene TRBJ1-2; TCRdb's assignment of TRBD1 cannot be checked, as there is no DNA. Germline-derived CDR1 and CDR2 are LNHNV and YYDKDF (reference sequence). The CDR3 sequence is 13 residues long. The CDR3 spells CATSRTGGGGYTF.

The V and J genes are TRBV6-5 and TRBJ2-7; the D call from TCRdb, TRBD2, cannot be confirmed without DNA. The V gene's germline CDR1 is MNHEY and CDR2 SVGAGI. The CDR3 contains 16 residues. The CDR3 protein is CASSYGGLAAGYEQYF.

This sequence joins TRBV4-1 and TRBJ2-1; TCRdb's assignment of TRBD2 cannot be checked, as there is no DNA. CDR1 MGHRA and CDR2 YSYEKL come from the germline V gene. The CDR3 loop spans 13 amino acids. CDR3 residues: CASSSGGLNEQFF.

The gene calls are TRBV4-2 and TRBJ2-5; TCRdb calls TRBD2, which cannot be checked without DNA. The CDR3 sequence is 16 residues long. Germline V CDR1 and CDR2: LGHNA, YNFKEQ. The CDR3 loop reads CASSHPGLAGGETQYF.

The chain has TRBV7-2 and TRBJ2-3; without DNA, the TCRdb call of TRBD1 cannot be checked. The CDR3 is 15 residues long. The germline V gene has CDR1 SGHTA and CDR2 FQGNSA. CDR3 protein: CASSRRQVGTDTQYF.

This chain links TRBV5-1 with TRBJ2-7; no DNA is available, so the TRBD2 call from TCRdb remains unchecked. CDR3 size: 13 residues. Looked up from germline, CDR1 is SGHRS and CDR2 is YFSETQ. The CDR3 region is CASSLAGQYEQYF.

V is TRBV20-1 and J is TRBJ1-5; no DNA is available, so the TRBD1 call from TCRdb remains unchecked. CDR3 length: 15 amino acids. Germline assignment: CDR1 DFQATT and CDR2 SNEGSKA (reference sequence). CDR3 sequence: CSAFPGQGSYQPQHF.

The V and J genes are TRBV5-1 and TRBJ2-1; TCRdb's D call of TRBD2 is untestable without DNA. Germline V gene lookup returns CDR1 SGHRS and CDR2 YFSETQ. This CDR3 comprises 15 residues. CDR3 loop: CASSLVSGRFHEQFF.

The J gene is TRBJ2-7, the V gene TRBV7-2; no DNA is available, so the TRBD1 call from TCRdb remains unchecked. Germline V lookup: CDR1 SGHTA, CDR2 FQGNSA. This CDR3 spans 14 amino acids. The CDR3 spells CASSPYDRAYEQYF.

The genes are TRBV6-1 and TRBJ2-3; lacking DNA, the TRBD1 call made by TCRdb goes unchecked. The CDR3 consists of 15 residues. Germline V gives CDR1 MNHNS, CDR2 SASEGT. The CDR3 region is CASSRGDRVPDTQYF.

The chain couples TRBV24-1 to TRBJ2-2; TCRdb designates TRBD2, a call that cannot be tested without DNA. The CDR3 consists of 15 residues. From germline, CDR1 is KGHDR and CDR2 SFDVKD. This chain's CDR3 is CATSGNSQAPGELFF.

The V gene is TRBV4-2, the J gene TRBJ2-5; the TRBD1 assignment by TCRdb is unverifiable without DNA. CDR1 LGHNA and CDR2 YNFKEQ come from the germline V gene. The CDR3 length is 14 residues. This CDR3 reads CASSQLTGGATQYF.

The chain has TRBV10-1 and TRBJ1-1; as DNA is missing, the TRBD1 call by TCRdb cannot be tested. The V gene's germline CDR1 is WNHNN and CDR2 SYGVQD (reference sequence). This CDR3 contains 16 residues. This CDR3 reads CASSEGIGIVNTEAFF.

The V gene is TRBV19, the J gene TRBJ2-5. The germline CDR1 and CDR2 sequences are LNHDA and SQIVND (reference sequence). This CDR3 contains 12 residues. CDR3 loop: CASRGYEETQYF.

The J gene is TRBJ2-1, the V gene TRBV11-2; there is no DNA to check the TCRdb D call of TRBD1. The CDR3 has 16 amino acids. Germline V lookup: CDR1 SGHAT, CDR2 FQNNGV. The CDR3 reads CASSPQGTGSYNEQFF.

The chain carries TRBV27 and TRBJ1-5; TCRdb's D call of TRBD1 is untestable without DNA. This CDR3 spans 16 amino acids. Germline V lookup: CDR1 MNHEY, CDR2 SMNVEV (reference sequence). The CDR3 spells CASSLWARGGNQPQHF.

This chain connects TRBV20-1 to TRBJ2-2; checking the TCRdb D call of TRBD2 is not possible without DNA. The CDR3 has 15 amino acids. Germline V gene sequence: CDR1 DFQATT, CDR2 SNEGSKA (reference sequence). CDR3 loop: CSAGIAGVETGELFF.

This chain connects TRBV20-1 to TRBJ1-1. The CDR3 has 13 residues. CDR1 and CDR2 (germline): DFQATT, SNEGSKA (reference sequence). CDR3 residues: CSARTGPGTEAFF.

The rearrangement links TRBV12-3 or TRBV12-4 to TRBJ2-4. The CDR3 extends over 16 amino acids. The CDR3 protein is CASSLSLKLAKNIQYF.

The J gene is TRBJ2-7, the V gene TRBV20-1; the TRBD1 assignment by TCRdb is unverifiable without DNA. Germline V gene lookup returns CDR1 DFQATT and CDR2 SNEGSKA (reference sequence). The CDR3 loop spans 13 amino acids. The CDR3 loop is CSTSGMEVYEQYF.

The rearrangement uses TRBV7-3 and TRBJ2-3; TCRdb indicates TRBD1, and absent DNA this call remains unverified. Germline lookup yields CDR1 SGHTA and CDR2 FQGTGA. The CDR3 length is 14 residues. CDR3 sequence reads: CASSFGALTDTQYF.